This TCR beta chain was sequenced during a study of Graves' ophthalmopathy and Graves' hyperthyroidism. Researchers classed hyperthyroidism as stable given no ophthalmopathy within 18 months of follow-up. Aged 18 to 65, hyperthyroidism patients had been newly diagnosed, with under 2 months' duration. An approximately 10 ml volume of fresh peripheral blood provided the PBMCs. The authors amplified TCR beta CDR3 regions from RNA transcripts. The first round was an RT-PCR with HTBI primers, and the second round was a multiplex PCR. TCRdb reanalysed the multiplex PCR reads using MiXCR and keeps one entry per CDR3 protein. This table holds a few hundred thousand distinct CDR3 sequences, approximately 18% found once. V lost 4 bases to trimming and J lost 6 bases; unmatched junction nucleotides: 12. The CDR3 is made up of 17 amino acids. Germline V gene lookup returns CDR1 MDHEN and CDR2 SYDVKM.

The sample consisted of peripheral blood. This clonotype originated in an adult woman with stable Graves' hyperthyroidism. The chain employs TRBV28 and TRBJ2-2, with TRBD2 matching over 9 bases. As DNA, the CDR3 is TGTGCCAGCAGTTCCCCTTCCGGGACTAGCCACTCCGGGGAGCTGTTTTTT. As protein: CASSSPSGTSHSGELFF.